A single sample gave rise to the 12 T cell receptor beta chains below, sequenced in a study of blood T cells in healthy people across ages. A second PCR of about 6 to 11 cycles used a sample-barcoded 5' primer and a J-beta primer mix. TCRdb re-derived calls from the 5' RACE reads in MiXCR, one entry per CDR3 protein. This sample yields roughly 1,300,000 distinct CDR3 sequences, of which 59% are seen a single time; about 6.3% belongs to the top ten. The sequenced sample consisted of blood. The source is a man aged 18-30 years in good health.

The chain has TRBV29-1 and TRBJ1-1; D not certain. Germline V gene data show CDR1 as SQVTM and CDR2 as ANQGSEA. This CDR3 is 12 amino acids long. The V end lost 4 bases, the J end lost 0 bases, and 6 bases lay between the germline ends. The CDR3 region has the DNA TGCAGCGTTGCACAGATGAACACTGAAGCTTTCTTT. Translating gives CSVAQMNTEAFF.

This clonotype has a handful of counts. The chain is built from TRBV4-1 and TRBJ2-7; unclear D gene. The CDR3 is made up of 14 amino acids. CDR1 and CDR2 (germline): MGHRA, YSYEKL. V was cut by 2 bases and J by 3 bases, with 11 bases left in between. As DNA, the CDR3 is TGCGCCAGCAGCCAAATCTTTAGACTCTACGAGCAGTACTTC. This gives the protein CASSQIFRLYEQYF.

This chain joins TRBV29-1 and TRBJ2-5; a weak D match, TRBD1 (6 bases). The germline V and J ends were trimmed by 4 bases and 5 bases, with 20 bases remaining between them. CDR1 is SQVTM and CDR2 is ANQGSEA in the germline V gene. The CDR3 runs 15 residues. This CDR3 reads CSVVGGPPQRETQYF. In DNA, the CDR3 is TGCAGCGTTGTAGGGGGACCACCCCAAAGGGAGACCCAGTACTTC.

J is TRBJ2-4 and V is TRBV25-1, with D uncertain. The DNA end lines up better with TRBJ2-7; the J call may be wrong. The CDR3 length is 12 residues. Germline V gene sequence: CDR1 MGHDK, CDR2 SYGVNS. CDR3 sequence: CASSEGVNEQYF. CDR3 coding DNA: TGTGCCAGCAGTGAAGGGGTCAACGAGCAGTACTTC.

V is TRBV3-1 and J is TRBJ1-2, with D perhaps TRBD1 (6 bases). Trimming shortened V by 2 bases and J by 10 bases, and 17 bases separated the two germline ends. From germline, CDR1 is LGHDT and CDR2 YNNKEL (reference sequence). This CDR3 is 14 amino acids long. Here the CDR3 reads CASSQTPGAGDYTF. The CDR3 DNA reads TGTGCCAGCAGCCAAACCCCGGGGGCGGGTGACTACACCTTC. The variable domain in full, completed from reference TRBV3-1 and TRBJ1-2, reads DTAVSQTPKYLVTQMGNDKSIKCEQNLGHDTMYWYKQDSKKFLKIMFSYNNKELIINETVPNRFSPKSPDKAHLNLHINSLELGDSAVYFCASSQTPGAGDYTFGSGTRLTVV.

The chain recombines TRBV27 with TRBJ1-5; unclear D gene. Looked up from germline, CDR1 is MNHEY and CDR2 is SMNVEV (reference sequence). There are 15 residues in the CDR3. Trimming stripped 3 bases from V and 3 bases from J, with 12 bases between. The CDR3 reads CASSFSGNNNQPQHF. For the CDR3, the DNA is TGTGCCAGCAGTTTCTCGGGGAACAACAATCAGCCCCAGCATTTT.

The genes are TRBV3-1 and TRBJ2-1; TRBD1 aligns across 7 bases. CDR3 length: 13 residues. The germline V gene has CDR1 LGHDT and CDR2 YNNKEL (reference sequence). V shed 4 bases, J shed 10 bases, and the junction held 7 bases outside the gene matches. CDR3 sequence reads: CASSPWDRPEQFF. CDR3 coding DNA: TGTGCCAGCAGCCCGTGGGACAGACCCGAGCAGTTCTTC.

The J gene is TRBJ1-3, the V gene TRBV7-2; D gene ambiguous. V lost 5 bases and J lost 10, with 12 bases in between. The CDR3 has 12 amino acids. From germline, CDR1 is SGHTA and CDR2 FQGNSA. The CDR3 loop is CASSDPLGTIYF. In DNA form, the CDR3 reads TGTGCCAGCAGCGACCCTTTGGGGACCATATATTTT.

The J gene is TRBJ2-5, the V gene TRBV5-1, with 7 bases identical to TRBD1. Germline V gene lookup returns CDR1 SGHRS and CDR2 YFSETQ. The CDR3 consists of 16 residues. The ends lost 6 bases at V and 5 bases at J; junction bases unmatched: 16. CDR3 DNA sequence: TGCGCCAGCAATTACAGGGGTGGTCGCCCCGGGGAGACCCAGTACTTC. Translation: CASNYRGGRPGETQYF.

This chain uses TRBV12-3 or TRBV12-4 with TRBJ1-5; D not resolved. With 6 bases removed from V and 10 bases from J, the gap between germline ends came to 13 bases. The CDR3 spans 12 residues. CDR3 sequence reads: CASSRSLPPQHF. The CDR3 bases are TGTGCCAGCAGCCGGTCCCTCCCCCCCCAGCATTTT.

The chain combines TRBV7-9 with TRBJ2-7, with a weak D call TRBD1 (6 bases). In germline, CDR1 is SEHNR, CDR2 FQNEAQ (reference sequence). V lost 2 bases and J 2 bases, leaving 16 bases between the germline ends. This CDR3 region has 16 residues. The CDR3 sequence: CASSLRVGAGAYEQYF. The CDR3 DNA follows: TGTGCCAGCAGCTTAAGGGTGGGGGCTGGGGCCTACGAGCAGTACTTC.

The rearrangement uses TRBV4-2 and TRBJ2-1; possible D gene TRBD1, 6 bases. The V end lost 0 bases, the J end lost 8 bases, and 17 bases lay between the germline ends. Per the germline V gene, CDR1 is LGHNA and CDR2 is YNFKEQ. This CDR3 is 16 amino acids long. This chain's CDR3 is CASSQDRDTNTYEQFF. CDR3 coding DNA: TGTGCCAGCAGCCAAGACCGGGACACAAATACCTATGAGCAGTTCTTC.